This T cell receptor (beta chain) was observed in a study of blood T cell repertoires in COVID-19. Study information: Italy, Spain and the United States were the sources of the convalescent and acute COVID-19 samples. In each case, the material was cDNA or gDNA derived from T cells, B-cell-depleted T cells, or PBMCs.

As handled by the study authors: Amplification of reference gene primers provided the estimated nucleated cell counts. Repertoires were generated with immunoSEQ multiplex PCR, while TCRdb's copy carries only in-frame clones and drops some. The V and J calls and clone size come from that table; D and trimming were worked out from the DNA. The sample records 130,000 to 150,000 clones, roughly 84% being singletons. V lost 4 bases to trimming and J lost 3 bases, with 17 bases between them. The V gene's germline CDR1 is MNHEY and CDR2 SVGAGI. The CDR3 length is 16 residues. The sequence came from a human donor in a cohort sampled during active COVID-19. The chain joins TRBV6-5 to TRBJ2-3; D not resolved. Sequences were obtained from peripheral blood. The CDR3: CASSSPRSLGTDTQYF. The CDR3, as DNA: TGTGCCAGCAGTTCCCCGCGGTCCCTTGGAACAGATACGCAGTATTTT.